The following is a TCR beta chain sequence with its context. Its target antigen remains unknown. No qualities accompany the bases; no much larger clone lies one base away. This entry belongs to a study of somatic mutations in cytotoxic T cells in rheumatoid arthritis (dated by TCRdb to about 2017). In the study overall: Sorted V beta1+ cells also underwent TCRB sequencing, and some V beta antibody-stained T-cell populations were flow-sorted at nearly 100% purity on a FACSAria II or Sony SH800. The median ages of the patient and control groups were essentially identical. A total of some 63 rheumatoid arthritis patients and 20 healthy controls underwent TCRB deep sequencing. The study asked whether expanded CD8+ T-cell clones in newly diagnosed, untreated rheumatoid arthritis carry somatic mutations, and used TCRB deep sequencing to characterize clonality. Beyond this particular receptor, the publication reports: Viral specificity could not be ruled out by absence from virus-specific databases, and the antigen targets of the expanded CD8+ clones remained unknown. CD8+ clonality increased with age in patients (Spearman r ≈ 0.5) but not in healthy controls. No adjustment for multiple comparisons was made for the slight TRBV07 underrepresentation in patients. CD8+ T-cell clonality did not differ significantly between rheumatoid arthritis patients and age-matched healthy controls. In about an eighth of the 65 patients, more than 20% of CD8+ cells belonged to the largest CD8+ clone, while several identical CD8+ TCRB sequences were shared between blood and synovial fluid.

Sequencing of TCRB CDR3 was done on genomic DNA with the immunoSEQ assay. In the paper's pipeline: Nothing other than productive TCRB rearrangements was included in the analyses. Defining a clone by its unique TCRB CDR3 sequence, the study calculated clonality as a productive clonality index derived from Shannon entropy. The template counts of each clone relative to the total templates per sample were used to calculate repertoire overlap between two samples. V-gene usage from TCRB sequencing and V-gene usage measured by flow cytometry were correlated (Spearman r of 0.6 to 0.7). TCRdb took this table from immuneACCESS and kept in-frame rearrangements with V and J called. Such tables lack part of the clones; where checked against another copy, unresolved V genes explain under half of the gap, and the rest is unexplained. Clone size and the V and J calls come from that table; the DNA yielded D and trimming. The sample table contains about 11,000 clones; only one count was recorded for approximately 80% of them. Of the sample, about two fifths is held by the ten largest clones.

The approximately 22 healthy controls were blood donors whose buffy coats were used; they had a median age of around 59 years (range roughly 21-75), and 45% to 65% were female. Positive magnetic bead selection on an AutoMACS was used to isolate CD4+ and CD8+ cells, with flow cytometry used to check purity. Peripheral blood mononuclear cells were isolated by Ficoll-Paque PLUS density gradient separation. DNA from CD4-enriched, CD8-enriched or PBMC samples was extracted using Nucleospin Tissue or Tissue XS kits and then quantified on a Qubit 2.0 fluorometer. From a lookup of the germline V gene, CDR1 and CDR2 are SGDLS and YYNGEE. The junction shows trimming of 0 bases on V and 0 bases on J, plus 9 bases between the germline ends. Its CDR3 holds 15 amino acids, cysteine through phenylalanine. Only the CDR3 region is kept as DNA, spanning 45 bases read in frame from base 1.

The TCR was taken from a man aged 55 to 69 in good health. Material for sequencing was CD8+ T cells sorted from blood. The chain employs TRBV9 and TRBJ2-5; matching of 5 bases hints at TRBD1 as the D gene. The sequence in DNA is TGTGCCAGCAGCGTAGGTCGACAGTACCAAGAGACCCAGTACTTC. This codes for CASSVGRQYQETQYF. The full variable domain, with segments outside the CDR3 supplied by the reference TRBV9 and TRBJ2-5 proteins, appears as DSGVTQTPKHLITATGQRVTLRCSPRSGDLSVYWYQQSLDQGLQFLIQYYNGEERAKGNILERFSAQQFPDLHSELNLSSLELGDSALYFCASSVGRQYQETQYFGPGTRLLVL.